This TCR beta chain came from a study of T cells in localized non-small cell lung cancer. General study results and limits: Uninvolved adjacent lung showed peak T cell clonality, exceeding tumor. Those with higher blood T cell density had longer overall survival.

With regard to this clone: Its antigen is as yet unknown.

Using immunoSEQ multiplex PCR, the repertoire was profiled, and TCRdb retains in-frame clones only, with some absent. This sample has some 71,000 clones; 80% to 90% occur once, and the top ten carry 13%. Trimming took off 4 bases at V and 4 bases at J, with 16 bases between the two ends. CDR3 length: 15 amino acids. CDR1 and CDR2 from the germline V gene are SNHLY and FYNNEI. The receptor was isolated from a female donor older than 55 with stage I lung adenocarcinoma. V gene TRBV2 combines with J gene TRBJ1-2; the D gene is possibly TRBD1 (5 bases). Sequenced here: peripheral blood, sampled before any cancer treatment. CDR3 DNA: TGTGCCAGCAGTGGCTTAACAAGGGGAGGCTATGGCTACACCTTC. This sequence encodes CASSGLTRGGYGYTF.